One and the same sample provided the 10 T cell receptor beta chains below, sequenced in a study of blood T cell repertoires in COVID-19. Measured with immunoSEQ multiplex PCR; TCRdb has only the in-frame clones, and not every one. The profile shows fewer than 150,000 clones, approximately 90% of them singletons. Specimen: peripheral blood. These receptor sequences come from a middle-aged woman with acute or convalescent COVID-19.

This chain links TRBV7-8 with TRBJ1-3; D might be TRBD1 (5 bases). Germline V gene data show CDR1 as SGHVS and CDR2 as FQNEAQ. The CDR3 covers 15 residues. The V gene lost 1 base and the J gene lost 4 bases, with 11 bases spanning the gap. CDR3 amino acids: CASSLGQGIGNTIYF. CDR3 bases: TGTGCCAGCAGCTTAGGGCAGGGAATCGGAAACACCATATATTTT. Variable domain in full (rest from reference TRBV7-8 and TRBJ1-3): GAGVSQSPRYKVAKRGQDVALRCDPISGHVSLFWYQQALGQGPEFLTYFQNEAQLDKSGLPSDRFFAERPEGSVSTLKIQRTQQEDSAVYLCASSLGQGIGNTIYFGEGSWLTVV.

The V and J genes are TRBV6-1 and TRBJ2-5, with 16 positions matching TRBD2. CDR1 is MNHNS, CDR2 SASEGT, per germline. This CDR3 has 17 residues. V lost 4 bases, J lost 5 bases, and 7 bases stayed unmatched. In DNA form, the CDR3 reads TGTGCCAGCAGTGTGGGACTAGCGGGGGGGCTAAGGGAGACCCAGTACTTC. It translates to CASSVGLAGGLRETQYF.

The chain employs TRBV28 and TRBJ2-2; D ambiguous. V was cut by 6 bases and J by 9 bases, with 8 bases left in between. The CDR3 is made up of 11 amino acids. In germline, CDR1 is MDHEN, CDR2 SYDVKM. CDR3 sequence: CASRGTRELFF. The CDR3 DNA reads as TGTGCCAGCAGGGGCACAAGGGAGCTGTTTTTT.

The sample holds one count of this clone. The chain links TRBV4-2 to TRBJ2-3, with D possibly TRBD1 on 5 matching bases. Trimming removed 1 base from V and 0 bases from J, with 11 bases in between. Germline V gene data show CDR1 as LGHNA and CDR2 as YNFKEQ. This CDR3 region has 16 residues. The CDR3 spells CASSQGQGISTDTQYF. CDR3 nucleotides: TGTGCCAGCAGCCAAGGGCAGGGAATCAGCACAGATACGCAGTATTTT.

This sequence joins TRBV29-1 and TRBJ2-2; 9 bases line up with TRBD1. Germline V lookup: CDR1 SQVTM, CDR2 ANQGSEA. Trimming cost V 7 bases and J 4 bases; bases outside gene matches: 7. This CDR3 comprises 14 residues. The CDR3 region has the DNA TGCAGCGCCGGGACAGGGCTCCTCACCGGGGAGCTGTTTTTT. Amino acids: CSAGTGLLTGELFF.

The chain combines TRBV7-9 with TRBJ1-3; D gene uncertain. The CDR3 spans 16 residues. CDR1 SEHNR and CDR2 FQNEAQ come from the germline V gene (reference sequence). Trimming shortened V by 6 bases and J by 3 bases, and 18 bases separated the two germline ends. The CDR3 DNA follows: TGTGCCAGCAGTGCGGACTTTACCCCTCTTGGAAACACCATATATTTT. Its protein is CASSADFTPLGNTIYF.

The CDR3: CASSQETGGWTDTQYF. CDR3 sequence (DNA): TGCGCCAGCAGCCAAGAGACAGGGGGCTGGACAGATACGCAGTATTTT. The gene calls are TRBV4-1 and TRBJ2-3; 10 nucleotides align to TRBD1. Germline V CDR1 and CDR2: MGHRA, YSYEKL. Losses at the gene ends were 0 bases for V and 3 bases for J; bases not matched to a gene: 3. The CDR3 loop spans 16 amino acids.

CDR3 amino acids: CASSLGLEAQYF. In nucleotides, the CDR3 is TGTGCCAGCAGTTTGGGGTTGGAGGCCCAGTACTTC. V usage is TRBV6-2 or TRBV6-3 and J usage is TRBJ2-5; possibly TRBD2 for D (5 bases). The CDR3 sequence is 12 residues long. Trimming stripped 4 bases from V and 9 bases from J, with 12 bases between. The germline V gene encodes CDR1 MNHEY and CDR2 SVGEGT.

This chain links TRBV7-9 with TRBJ2-1, with TRBD1 matching 10 bases. V shed 4 bases and J 9 bases; nucleotides not matched to a gene: 3. Germline loops: CDR1 SEHNR, CDR2 FQNEAQ (reference sequence). This CDR3 region has 13 residues. For the CDR3, the DNA is TGTGCCAGCAGCTGGACAGGGGGTGGTGAGCAGTTCTTC. Protein product: CASSWTGGGEQFF.

The genes are TRBV5-8 and TRBJ1-2, with D perhaps matching TRBD1 (6 bases). The V end lost 0 bases, the J end lost 5 bases, and 11 bases lay between the germline ends. Germline loops: CDR1 SGHTS, CDR2 YDEGEE. This CDR3 is 14 amino acids long. CDR3 nucleotides: TGTGCCAGCAGCTTGGCCGGACAGACATATGGCTACACCTTC. It codes for CASSLAGQTYGYTF.